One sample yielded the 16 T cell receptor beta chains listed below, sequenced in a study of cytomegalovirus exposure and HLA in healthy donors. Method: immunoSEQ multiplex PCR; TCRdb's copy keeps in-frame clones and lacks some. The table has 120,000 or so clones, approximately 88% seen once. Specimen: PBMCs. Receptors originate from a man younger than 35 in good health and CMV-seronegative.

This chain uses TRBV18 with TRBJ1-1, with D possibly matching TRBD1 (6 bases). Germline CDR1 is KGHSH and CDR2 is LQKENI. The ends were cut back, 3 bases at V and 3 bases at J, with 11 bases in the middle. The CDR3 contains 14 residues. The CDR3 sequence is CASSPRGGDTEAFF. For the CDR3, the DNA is TGTGCCAGCTCACCTAGAGGGGGAGACACTGAAGCTTTCTTT.

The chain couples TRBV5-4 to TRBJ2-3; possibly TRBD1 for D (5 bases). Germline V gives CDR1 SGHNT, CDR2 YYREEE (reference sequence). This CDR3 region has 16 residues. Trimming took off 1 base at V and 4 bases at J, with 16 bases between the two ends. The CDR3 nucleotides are TGTGCCAGCAGCTTGAAGAGTATTGGGGCTTCAGATACGCAGTATTTT. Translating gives CASSLKSIGASDTQYF. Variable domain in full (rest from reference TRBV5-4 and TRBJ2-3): ETGVTQSPTHLIKTRGQQVTLRCSSQSGHNTVSWYQQALGQGPQFIFQYYREEENGRGNFPPRFSGLQFPNYSSELNVNALELDDSALYLCASSLKSIGASDTQYFGPGTRLTVL.

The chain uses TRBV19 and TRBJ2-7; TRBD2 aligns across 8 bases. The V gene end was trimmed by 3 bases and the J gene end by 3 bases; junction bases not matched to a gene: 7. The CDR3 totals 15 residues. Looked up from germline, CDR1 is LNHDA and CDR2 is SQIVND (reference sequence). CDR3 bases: TGTGCCAGTAGTATTGGAGCGGGAGAACTCTACGAGCAGTACTTC. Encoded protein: CASSIGAGELYEQYF.

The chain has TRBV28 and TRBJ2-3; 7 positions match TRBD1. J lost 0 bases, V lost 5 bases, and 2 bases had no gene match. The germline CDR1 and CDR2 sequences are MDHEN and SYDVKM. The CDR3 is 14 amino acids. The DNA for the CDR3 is TGTGCCAGCAGTACAGGGGTAAGCACAGATACGCAGTATTTT. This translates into CASSTGVSTDTQYF.

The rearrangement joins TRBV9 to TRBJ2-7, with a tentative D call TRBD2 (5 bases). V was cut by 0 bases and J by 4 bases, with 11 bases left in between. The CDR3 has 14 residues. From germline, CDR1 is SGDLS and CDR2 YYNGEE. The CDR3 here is CASSVGGSDYEQYF. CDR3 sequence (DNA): TGTGCCAGCAGCGTAGGAGGTAGCGATTACGAGCAGTACTTC.

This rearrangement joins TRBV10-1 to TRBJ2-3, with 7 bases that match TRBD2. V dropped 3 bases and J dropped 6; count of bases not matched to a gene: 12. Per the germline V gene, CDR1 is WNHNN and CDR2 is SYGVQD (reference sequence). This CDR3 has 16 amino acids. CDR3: CASSDVTSRIWDTQYF. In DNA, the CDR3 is TGCGCCAGCAGTGATGTGACTAGCAGGATTTGGGATACGCAGTATTTT.

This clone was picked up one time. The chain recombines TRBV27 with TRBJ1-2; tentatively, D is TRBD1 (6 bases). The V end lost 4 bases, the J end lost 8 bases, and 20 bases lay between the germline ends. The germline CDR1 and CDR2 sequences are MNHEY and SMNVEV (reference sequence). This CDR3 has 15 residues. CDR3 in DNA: TGTGCCAGCAGTTCTACAGGGCAGTGGGAATGGGGCTACACCTTC. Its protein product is CASSSTGQWEWGYTF.

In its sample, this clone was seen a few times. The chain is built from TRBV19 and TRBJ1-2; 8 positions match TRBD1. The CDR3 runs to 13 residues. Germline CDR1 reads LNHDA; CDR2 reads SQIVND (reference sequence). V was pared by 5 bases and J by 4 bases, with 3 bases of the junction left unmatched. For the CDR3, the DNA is TGTGCCAGTAGTCGACAGGGGCCCTATGGCTACACCTTC. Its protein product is CASSRQGPYGYTF.

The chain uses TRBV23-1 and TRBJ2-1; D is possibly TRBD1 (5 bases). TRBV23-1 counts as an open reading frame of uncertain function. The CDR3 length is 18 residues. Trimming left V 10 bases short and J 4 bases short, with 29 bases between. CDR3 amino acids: CATVFRTTEYSAYNEQFF. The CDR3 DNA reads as TGCGCCACTGTTTTTAGGACAACTGAGTACTCTGCTTACAATGAGCAGTTCTTC.

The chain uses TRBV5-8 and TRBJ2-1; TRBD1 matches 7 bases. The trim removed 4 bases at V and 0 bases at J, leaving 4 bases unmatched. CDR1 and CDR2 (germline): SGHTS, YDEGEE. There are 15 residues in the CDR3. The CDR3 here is CASSQGQSSYNEQFF. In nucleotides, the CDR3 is TGTGCCAGCAGCCAGGGACAGAGCTCCTACAATGAGCAGTTCTTC.

The DNA for the CDR3 is TGCAGCGTTGAAGTTGTAGGCGGGGTGAAAGAGACCCAGTACTTC. It encodes CSVEVVGGVKETQYF. The rearrangement joins TRBV29-1 to TRBJ2-5; possibly TRBD2 for D (6 bases). CDR1 is SQVTM and CDR2 is ANQGSEA in the germline V gene. CDR3 length: 15 amino acids. Trimming cost V 1 base and J 3 bases, with 15 bases left between them.

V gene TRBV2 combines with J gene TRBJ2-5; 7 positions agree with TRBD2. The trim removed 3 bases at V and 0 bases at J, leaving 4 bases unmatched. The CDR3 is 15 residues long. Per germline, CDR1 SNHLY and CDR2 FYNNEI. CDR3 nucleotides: TGTGCCAGCAGTGAGCAGCGGGGTAACCAAGAGACCCAGTACTTC. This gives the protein CASSEQRGNQETQYF.

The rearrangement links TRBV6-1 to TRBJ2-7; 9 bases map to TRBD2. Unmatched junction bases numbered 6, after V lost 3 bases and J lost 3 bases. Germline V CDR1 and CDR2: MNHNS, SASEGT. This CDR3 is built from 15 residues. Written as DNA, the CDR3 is TGTGCCAGCAGTGATATTAGCGGGAGAAGCTACGAGCAGTACTTC. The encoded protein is CASSDISGRSYEQYF.

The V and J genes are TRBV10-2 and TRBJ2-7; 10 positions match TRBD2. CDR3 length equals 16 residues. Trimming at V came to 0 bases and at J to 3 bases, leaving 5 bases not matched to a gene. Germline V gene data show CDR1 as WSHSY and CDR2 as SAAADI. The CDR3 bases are TGCGCCAGCAGTGAGTCGACCGGGACTAGCGTCTACGAGCAGTACTTC. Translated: CASSESTGTSVYEQYF.

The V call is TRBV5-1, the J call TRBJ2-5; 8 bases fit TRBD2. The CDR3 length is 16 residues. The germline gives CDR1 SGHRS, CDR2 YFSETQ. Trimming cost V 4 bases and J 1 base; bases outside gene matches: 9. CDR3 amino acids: CASSLRTSFIQETQYF. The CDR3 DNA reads TGCGCCAGCAGCCTCAGGACTAGCTTTATCCAAGAGACCCAGTACTTC.

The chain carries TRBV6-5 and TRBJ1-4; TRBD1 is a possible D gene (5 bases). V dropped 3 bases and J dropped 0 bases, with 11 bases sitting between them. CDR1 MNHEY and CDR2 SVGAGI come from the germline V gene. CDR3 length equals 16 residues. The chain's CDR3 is CASSYRGYATNEKLFF. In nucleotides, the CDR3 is TGTGCCAGCAGTTATAGGGGATATGCAACTAATGAAAAACTGTTTTTT.